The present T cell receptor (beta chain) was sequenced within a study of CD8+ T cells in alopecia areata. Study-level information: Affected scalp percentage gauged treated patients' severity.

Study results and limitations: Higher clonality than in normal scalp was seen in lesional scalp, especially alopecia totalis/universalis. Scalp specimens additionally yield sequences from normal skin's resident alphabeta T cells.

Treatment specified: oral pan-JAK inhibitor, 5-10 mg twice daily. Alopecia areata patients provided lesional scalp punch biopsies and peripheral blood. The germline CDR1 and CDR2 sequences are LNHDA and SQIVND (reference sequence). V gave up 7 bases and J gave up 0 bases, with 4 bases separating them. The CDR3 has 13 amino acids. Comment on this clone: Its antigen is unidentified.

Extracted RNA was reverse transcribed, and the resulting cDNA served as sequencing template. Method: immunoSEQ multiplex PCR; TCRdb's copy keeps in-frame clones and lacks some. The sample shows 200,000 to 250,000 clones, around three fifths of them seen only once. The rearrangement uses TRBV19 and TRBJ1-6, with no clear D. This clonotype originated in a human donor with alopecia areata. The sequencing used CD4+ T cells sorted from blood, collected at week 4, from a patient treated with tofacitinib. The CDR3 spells CASKSSYNSPLHF. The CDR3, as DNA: TGTGCCAGTAAGAGCTCCTATAATTCACCCCTCCACTTT. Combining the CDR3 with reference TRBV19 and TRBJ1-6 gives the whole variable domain DGGITQSPKYLFRKEGQNVTLSCEQNLNHDAMYWYRQDPGQGLRLIYYSQIVNDFQKGDIAEGYSVSREKKESFPLTVTSAQKNPTAFYLCASKSSYNSPLHFGNGTRLTVT.